The rows below give T cell receptor beta chains drawn from one sample of a study of T cell responses to AZD1222 COVID-19 vaccine. Sequencing used immunoSEQ multiplex PCR; TCRdb keeps in-frame clones, though not all of them. Of 120,000 to 150,000 clones listed, roughly 91% are singletons. The sequenced sample was peripheral blood, obtained on day 0 of AZD1222 vaccination. Every receptor here comes from an adult in good health. The CDR3 runs from the conserved cysteine through the conserved F or W. A D gene is named only where the DNA matches it firmly. Some rows have no size entry. The others give once, few or many, or a class for an expanded clone.

J gene,D gene,V gene,clone size,CDR3 protein,CDR3 DNA
TRBJ2-7,TRBD2,TRBV7-8,-,CASILPGTSGPLYF,TGTGCCAGCATCCTCCCCGGGACTAGCGGGCCCTTGTACTTC
TRBJ2-7,-,TRBV4-3,-,CASSQDLPYEQYF,TGCGCCAGCAGCCAAGATTTGCCCTACGAGCAGTACTTC
TRBJ2-1,-,TRBV21-1,once,CASSKHLRGALRRPIGEQFF,TGTGCCAGCAGCAAACATCTCCGCGGCGCCTTGAGACGGCCGATAGGTGAGCAGTTCTTC
TRBJ2-1,TRBD2,TRBV19,-,CASSIGALARGQFF,TGTGCCAGTAGTATAGGGGCACTAGCGCGTGGGCAGTTCTTC
TRBJ2-6,-,TRBV28,-,CASSLLGAGANVLTF,TGTGCCAGCAGTTTATTAGGGGCTGGGGCCAACGTCCTGACTTTC
TRBJ2-2,-,TRBV14,-,CASSHRRGGPGELFF,TGTGCCAGCAGCCACCGACGGGGAGGACCCGGGGAGCTGTTTTTT
TRBJ2-7,TRBD2,TRBV27,-,CASSLSASGNYEQYF,TGTGCCAGCAGTTTATCGGCTAGCGGGAACTACGAGCAGTACTTC
TRBJ1-3,TRBD1,TRBV7-2,once,CASSPRDRGNTIYF,TGTGCCAGCAGCCCCCGGGACAGGGGAAACACCATATATTTT
TRBJ1-4,-,TRBV7-9,-,CASSVSTGRSEKLFF,TGTGCCAGCAGCGTATCGACAGGTCGGAGTGAAAAACTGTTTTTT
TRBJ1-1,-,TRBV3-1/TRBV3-2,-,CASSPSRGGNTEAFF,TGTGCCAGCAGCCCATCTCGCGGGGGCAACACTGAAGCTTTCTTT
TRBJ1-2,-,TRBV25-1,-,CASNWGSGYTF,TGTGCCAGCAATTGGGGCTCTGGCTACACCTTC
TRBJ1-5,-,TRBV30,-,CAWSLDISEPQHF,TGTGCCTGGAGCCTCGACATCTCGGAGCCCCAGCATTTT
TRBJ2-7,TRBD2,TRBV5-1,-,CASSPPGLAGATDEQYF,TGCGCCAGCAGCCCCCCGGGACTAGCGGGAGCAACGGACGAGCAGTACTTC
TRBJ2-7,TRBD1,TRBV14,-,CASSRDRAGEQYF,TGTGCCAGCAGCCGGGACAGGGCGGGCGAGCAGTACTTC
TRBJ1-4,-,TRBV9,-,CASSVGPRGEKLFF,TGTGCCAGCAGCGTGGGGCCGCGCGGTGAAAAACTGTTTTTT
TRBJ2-1,TRBD2,TRBV9,-,CASSVPQGGSDHEQFF,TGTGCCAGCAGCGTACCTCAGGGCGGGAGTGACCATGAGCAGTTCTTC
TRBJ2-7,TRBD1,TRBV15,-,CATLRGQGSYEQYF,TGTGCCACCCTGCGGGGACAGGGATCCTACGAGCAGTACTTC
TRBJ2-1,TRBD2,TRBV2,-,CASSEWGSGGIYNEQFF,TGTGCCAGCAGTGAATGGGGTAGCGGGGGGATTTACAATGAGCAGTTCTTC
TRBJ1-2,TRBD1,TRBV19,-,CASSTRTGVDYGYTF,TGTGCCAGTAGTACTCGGACAGGGGTTGACTATGGCTACACCTTC
TRBJ1-5,-,TRBV6-2/TRBV6-3,-,CASSYLGQANQPQHF,TGTGCCAGCAGTTACTTGGGGCAGGCCAATCAGCCCCAGCATTTT
TRBJ1-3,-,TRBV25-1,-,CASSEERSGNTIYF,TGTGCCAGCAGTGAAGAGAGGTCTGGAAACACCATATATTTT
TRBJ2-5,TRBD1,TRBV9,-,CASGTGLDEETQYF,TGTGCCAGCGGGACAGGGCTAGATGAGGAGACCCAGTACTTC